The source of this T cell receptor (beta chain) is a study of T-cell memory formation after mild COVID-19. TCRdb re-called the 5' RACE reads through MiXCR, storing one row per CDR3 protein. The data show 250,000 to 300,000 distinct CDR3 sequences, about a sixth seen once. In regard to this clonotype: Its cognate antigen is unknown.

Whole-study findings and limits: Clones that shrank (day 15 to 85) were balanced CD4/CD8, whereas later expanders leaned CD4+. Within pre-infection memory, some responding clones were found, suggesting cross-reactive memory joined. Clones which contracted sat mainly in CM and EM if CD4+, and in EMRA if CD8+.

Per germline, CDR1 SEHNR and CDR2 FQNEAQ (reference sequence). The CDR3 has 15 amino acids. The V gene lost 3 bases and the J gene lost 9 bases, with 15 bases spanning the gap. V and J are TRBV7-9 and TRBJ1-6, with TRBD1 as a possible D gene (5 bases). The source material was PBMCs or a T cell subset sorted from them (not recorded which). The TCR originated in a young man who had mild COVID-19 (a few samples of this study predate the infection). Cell type and time point are not known. DNA of the CDR3: TGTGCCAGCAGCTTTTCGGCCCTAAGGGGTTCACCCCTCCACTTT. It specifies CASSFSALRGSPLHF.